The 8 T cell receptor beta chains reported below all come from one sample, sequenced in a study of T cells in Graves' hyperthyroidism and ophthalmopathy (dated by TCRdb to about 2019). Library preparation used multiplex PCR. Sequencing was carried out with an Illumina HiSeq 2000. TCR beta CDR3 regions were amplified from RNA transcripts. The TCR CDR3 was subjected to a first round of RT-PCR using the HTBI primer set and the Qiagen OneStep RT-PCR kit. The public reads were quality trimmed at Q25 with fastp and then assembled into clones with MiXCR by TCRdb, keeping productive beta chains. Every distinct CDR3 protein forms one entry, paired with its most common genes and DNA. The sample contains tens of thousands of distinct CDR3 sequences, roughly half of them found a single time. About 34% of the sample is held by the ten biggest clonotypes. Sequencing was carried out using peripheral blood or thyroid tissue (not recorded which). These receptors were taken from a man aged 18 to 29 with Graves' hyperthyroidism.

Only a few counts were recorded for this clonotype. V and J are TRBV28 and TRBJ2-7; TRBD2 agrees at 9 bases. Looked up from germline, CDR1 is MDHEN and CDR2 is SYDVKM. CDR3 length: 14 amino acids. Trimming took 10 bases from V and 0 from J; bases not matched to a gene: 7. CDR3 bases: TGTGCCACTAGACTAGCGGTTAGCTCCTACGAGCAGTACTTC. Its protein is CATRLAVSSYEQYF.

This clonotype was observed many times. The chain has TRBV6-2 or TRBV6-3 and TRBJ2-7; a weak D match, TRBD2 (6 bases). Germline CDR1 and CDR2: MNHEY and SVGEGT. The CDR3 runs to 17 residues. V shed 2 bases and J shed 4 bases, with 21 bases lying between them. CDR3 protein: CASSYETPPVRGYEQYF. Here the CDR3 DNA reads TGTGCCAGCAGTTACGAGACCCCTCCGGTTCGGGGGTACGAGCAGTACTTC.

At least ten counts were recorded for this clonotype. The V call is TRBV6-2 or TRBV6-3, the J call TRBJ1-1; tentatively, D is TRBD1 (5 bases). V shed 5 bases and J shed 5 bases, with 12 bases lying between them. This CDR3 has 13 residues. From germline, CDR1 is MNHEY and CDR2 SVGEGT. The CDR3: CASSRSRVTEAFF. CDR3 in DNA: TGTGCCAGCAGTCGTTCCAGGGTTACTGAAGCTTTCTTT.

The chain carries TRBV2 and TRBJ2-5, with D maybe TRBD2 (6 bases). CDR1 is SNHLY and CDR2 is FYNNEI in the germline V gene. The V end lost 6 bases, the J end lost 7 bases, and 12 bases lay between the germline ends. CDR3 length equals 12 residues. The CDR3 region has the DNA TGTGCCAGCAGGACAGCCGGGGGGACCCAGTACTTC. It encodes CASRTAGGTQYF.

A note on this clonotype: The junction departs from germline at one end; a sequencing error may be responsible. The chain combines TRBV20-1 with TRBJ1-4; tentative D call: TRBD1 (6 bases). CDR3 length: 14 amino acids. Germline V CDR1 and CDR2: DFQATT, SNEGSKA (reference sequence). The CDR3: CSARTTGGLEKLLF. In DNA form, the CDR3 reads TGCAGTGCTAGGACGACAGGAGGCCTCGAAAAACTGCTTTTT.

Comment on this clonotype: The junction departs from the called germline gene at one end, perhaps through a read error. The chain has TRBV2 and TRBJ1-1, with no clear D. The germline gives CDR1 SNHLY, CDR2 FYNNEI. There are 13 residues in the CDR3. The CDR3 spells CASSAGVNTEAFF. The CDR3 nucleotides are TGTGCCAGCAGTGCTGGAGTGAACACTGAAGCTTTCTTC.

J is TRBJ1-5 and V is TRBV2, with 7 bases lining up with TRBD1. The CDR3 is 15 amino acids. Germline values: CDR1 SNHLY, CDR2 FYNNEI. V trimming: 6 bases; J trimming: 0 bases; junction bases outside the gene matches: 5. The CDR3 here is CASRSQGYSNQPQHF. The CDR3 nucleotides are TGTGCCAGCAGATCACAGGGGTATAGCAATCAGCCCCAGCATTTT.

This clonotype has ten or more counts. CDR3 residues: CASSLGTVNTEAFF. CDR3 nucleotide sequence: TGTGCCAGCAGTTTGGGGACAGTGAACACTGAAGCTTTCTTT. The chain uses TRBV12-3 or TRBV12-4 and TRBJ1-1; 7 nucleotides agree with TRBD1. The V segment lost 3 bases and the J segment 0 bases; nucleotides outside the gene matches: 1. This CDR3 is built from 14 residues.